This T cell receptor beta chain emerged from a study of monozygotic twins with inflammatory bowel disease. Study observations and caveats: Heterogeneous immunosuppressive treatment regimens may have introduced variability into patient repertoires. Between concordant and discordant twins, repertoire similarity failed to differ, a result that limited power may explain. People with IBD had fewer clonotypes in common with others than healthy twins did, especially with disease activity.

Concerning this clonotype itself: Its antigen remains unidentified.

This CDR3 spans 13 amino acids. Looked up from germline, CDR1 is MDHEN and CDR2 is SYDVKM. Template switching added UMIs carrying a 6-nucleotide sample barcode. TCRdb reanalyzed the 5' RACE reads and collapses them to one entry per CDR3 protein, without DNA. The repertoire shows roughly 100,000 distinct CDR3 sequences; the top ten hold roughly 1.8%. The V and J genes are TRBV28 and TRBJ2-7; TCRdb designates TRBD1, a call that cannot be tested without DNA. Sequenced: blood. The source is a human donor with ulcerative colitis or Crohn's disease, or a healthy co-twin of an affected twin (not recorded which). CDR3: CASSPGQSYEQYF.